This record looks at one TCR beta chain sequence and its context. Profiled with immunoSEQ multiplex PCR; TCRdb holds only in-frame clones, not every one. The repertoire includes about 140,000 clones, roughly 88% of them detected once, and 1.5% sits in the top ten. Trimming cost V 5 bases and J 4 bases; bases outside gene matches: 10. The CDR3 is 15 amino acids. Germline loops: CDR1 SGHAT, CDR2 FQDESV (reference sequence). The sample originates from a study of blood T cell repertoires in COVID-19. Across the study: Sources were T cells, B-cell-depleted T cells, or PBMCs; the material itself was cDNA or gDNA.

The receptor was isolated from a woman aged 60 to 75 with acute or convalescent COVID-19. V gene TRBV11-1 combines with J gene TRBJ1-2, with TRBD1 matching 7 bases. What was sequenced was peripheral blood. The CDR3: CASSPDRGGGYGYTF. CDR3 nucleotides: TGTGCCAGCAGCCCCGATCGAGGGGGCGGCTATGGCTACACCTTC.